The rows below give T cell receptor beta chains drawn from one sample of a study of T-cell memory formation after mild COVID-19. From the 5' RACE reads, TCRdb called clonotypes with MiXCR, one entry per CDR3 protein. The sample includes 250,000 or so distinct CDR3 sequences, 8% to 9.5% seen only once; the top ten take 22%. Sequenced input: PBMCs or a T cell subset sorted from them (not recorded which). The receptors derive from a man younger than 35 who had mild COVID-19 (a few samples of this study predate the infection). Cell type and time point are not known. The conserved cysteine and the conserved F or W are not part of the CDR3 here.

V: TRBV6-5; J: TRBJ2-2; CDR3: LTGGLTGELF
V: TRBV10-3; J: TRBJ2-7; CDR3: AISEWNEQY
V: TRBV6-1; J: TRBJ1-2; CDR3: ASSEQGDYGYT
V: TRBV19; J: TRBJ1-1; CDR3: ASSSLATGGTEAF
V: TRBV6-5; J: TRBJ2-1; CDR3: ASRQLLYNEQF
V: TRBV10-3; J: TRBJ2-3; CDR3: AIRERDTQY
V: TRBV24-1; J: TRBJ2-3; CDR3: ATSEGDRPADTQY
V: TRBV9; J: TRBJ2-2; CDR3: ASSPRDRPGTGELF
V: TRBV12-3/TRBV12-4; J: TRBJ1-2; CDR3: ASSPGEKIGQSGGYT
V: TRBV20-1; J: TRBJ1-4; CDR3: SAIEGGLKLF
V: TRBV6-5; J: TRBJ2-1; CDR3: ASSYSAGDSYNEQF
V: TRBV5-1; J: TRBJ2-3; CDR3: ASSQEVDTQY
V: TRBV7-9; J: TRBJ2-3; CDR3: ASSLQGSPTDTQY
V: TRBV15; J: TRBJ2-7; CDR3: ATSRDGRGEQY
V: TRBV5-5; J: TRBJ2-7; CDR3: ASSSRMASGRTYEQY
V: TRBV4-1; J: TRBJ2-1; CDR3: ASSQWALAGGRSSYNEQF
V: TRBV12-3/TRBV12-4; J: TRBJ2-3; CDR3: ASSGDTQY
V: TRBV11-1; J: TRBJ2-3; CDR3: ASSPGTVTRRSTDTQY
V: TRBV14; J: TRBJ2-7; CDR3: ASSQGLGKEAYEQY
V: TRBV5-1; J: TRBJ2-2; CDR3: ASSLLDSTGELF
V: TRBV20-1; J: TRBJ2-3; CDR3: SATKLAGGPNTQY
V: TRBV3-1; J: TRBJ1-5; CDR3: ASSQDLTRNQPQH
V: TRBV5-1; J: TRBJ1-1; CDR3: ASSPWGGNTEAF
V: TRBV6-4; J: TRBJ1-2; CDR3: ASSDQRWGYT
V: TRBV7-9; J: TRBJ1-4; CDR3: ASSPPGSGNEKLF
V: TRBV30; J: TRBJ1-1; CDR3: ACSRGPDIMNTEAF
V: TRBV19; J: TRBJ2-3; CDR3: ASKADSSTDTQY
V: TRBV20-1; J: TRBJ2-3; CDR3: SATGDTDTQY
V: TRBV11-2; J: TRBJ1-2; CDR3: ASSHGAYGYT
V: TRBV12-3/TRBV12-4; J: TRBJ2-5; CDR3: ASSTDRAGTQY
V: TRBV4-1; J: TRBJ2-2; CDR3: ASSPAMNTGELF
V: TRBV12-3/TRBV12-4; J: TRBJ2-7; CDR3: ASSVIQGSEQY
V: TRBV10-3; J: TRBJ1-2; CDR3: AISEEFVVGYT
V: TRBV7-8; J: TRBJ2-7; CDR3: ASSLGIYYEQY
V: TRBV20-1; J: TRBJ1-2; CDR3: SARGHRDGYT
V: TRBV7-3; J: TRBJ2-2; CDR3: ASSLSLAGELF
V: TRBV12-3/TRBV12-4; J: TRBJ2-3; CDR3: ASSWGAKTDTQY
V: TRBV20-1; J: TRBJ2-7; CDR3: SATGQGVWEQY
V: TRBV9; J: TRBJ2-7; CDR3: ASSKKAGGQNEQY
V: TRBV7-2; J: TRBJ2-5; CDR3: ASSFQDTQY
V: TRBV6-1; J: TRBJ1-1; CDR3: ASSELGANTEAF